This T cell receptor (beta chain) was identified in a study of blood T cell repertoires in COVID-19. Study as a whole: Sample material is recorded as cDNA or gDNA derived from T cells, B-cell-depleted T cells, or PBMCs.

Sequencing was performed with immunoSEQ multiplex PCR; in TCRdb, only in-frame clones are kept and a portion is missing. The data contain under 450,000 clones, about 87% of them singletons. The CDR3 consists of 13 residues. The V end was cut by 0 bases, the J end by 1 base, with 4 bases between. The germline V gene has CDR1 MGHRA and CDR2 YSYEKL. Participant reports of clinical history set cohort assignment. The TCR sequence derives from a man in his thirties or forties who had recovered from COVID-19. Sample: PBMCs or T cells enriched from blood (not recorded which). The V call is TRBV4-1, the J call TRBJ2-7; D gene uncertain. The CDR3 loop reads CASSQDRSYEQYF. The CDR3 DNA reads TGCGCCAGCAGCCAAGACAGATCCTACGAGCAGTACTTC.